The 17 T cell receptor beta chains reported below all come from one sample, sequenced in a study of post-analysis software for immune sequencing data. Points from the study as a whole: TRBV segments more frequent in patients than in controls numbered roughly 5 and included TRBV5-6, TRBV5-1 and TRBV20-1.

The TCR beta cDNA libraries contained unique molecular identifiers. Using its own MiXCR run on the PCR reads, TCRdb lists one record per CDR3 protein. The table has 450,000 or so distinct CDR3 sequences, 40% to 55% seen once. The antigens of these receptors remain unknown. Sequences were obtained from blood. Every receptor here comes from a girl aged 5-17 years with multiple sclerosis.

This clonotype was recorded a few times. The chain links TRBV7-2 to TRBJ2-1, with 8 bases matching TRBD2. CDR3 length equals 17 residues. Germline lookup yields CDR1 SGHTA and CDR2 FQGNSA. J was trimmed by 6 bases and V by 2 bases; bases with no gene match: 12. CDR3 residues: CASSLLRAGGFPNEQFF. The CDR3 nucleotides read TGTGCCAGCAGCTTACTCCGGGCGGGAGGTTTTCCCAATGAGCAGTTCTTC.

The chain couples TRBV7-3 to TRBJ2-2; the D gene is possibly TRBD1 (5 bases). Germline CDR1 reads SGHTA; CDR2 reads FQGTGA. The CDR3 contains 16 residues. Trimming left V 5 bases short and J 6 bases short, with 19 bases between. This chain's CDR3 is CASSPGATRLAGELFF. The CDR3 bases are TGTGCCAGCAGCCCTGGGGCTACCCGTCTCGCCGGGGAGCTGTTTTTT. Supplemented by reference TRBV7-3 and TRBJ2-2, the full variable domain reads GAGVSQTPSNKVTEKGKYVELRCDPISGHTALYWYRQSLGQGPEFLIYFQGTGAADDSGLPNDRFFAVRPEGSVSTLKIQRTERGDSAVYLCASSPGATRLAGELFFGEGSRLTVL.

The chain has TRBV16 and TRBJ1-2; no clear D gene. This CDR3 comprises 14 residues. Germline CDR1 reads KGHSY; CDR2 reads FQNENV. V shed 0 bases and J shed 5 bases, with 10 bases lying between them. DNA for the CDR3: TGTGCCAGCAGCCAATCGTCACAGTATTATGGCTACACCTTC. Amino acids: CASSQSSQYYGYTF.

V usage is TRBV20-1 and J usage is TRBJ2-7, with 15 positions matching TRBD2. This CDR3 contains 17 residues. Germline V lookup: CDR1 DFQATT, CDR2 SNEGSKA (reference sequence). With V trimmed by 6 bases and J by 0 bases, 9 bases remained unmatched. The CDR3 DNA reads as TGCAGTGCCGGGACTAGCGGGAGGTTTAGGAGCTCCTACGAGCAGTACTTC. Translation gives CSAGTSGRFRSSYEQYF.

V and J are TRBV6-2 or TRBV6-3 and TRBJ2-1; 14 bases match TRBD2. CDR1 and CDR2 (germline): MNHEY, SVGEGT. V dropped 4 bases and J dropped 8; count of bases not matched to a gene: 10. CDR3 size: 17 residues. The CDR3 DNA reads TGTGCCAGCAGTTCCCCCACGGGACTAGCGGGAGAGGATGAGCAGTTCTTC. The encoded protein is CASSSPTGLAGEDEQFF.

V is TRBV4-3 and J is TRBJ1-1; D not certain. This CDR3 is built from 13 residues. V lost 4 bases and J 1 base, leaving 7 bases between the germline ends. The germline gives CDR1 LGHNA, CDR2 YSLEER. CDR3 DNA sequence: TGCGCCAGCAGCCGGCTTGAGAACACTGAAGCTTTCTTT. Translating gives CASSRLENTEAFF.

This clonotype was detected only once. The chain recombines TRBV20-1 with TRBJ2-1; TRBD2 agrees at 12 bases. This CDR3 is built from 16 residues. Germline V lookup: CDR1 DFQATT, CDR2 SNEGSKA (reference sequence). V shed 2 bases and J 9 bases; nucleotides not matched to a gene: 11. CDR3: CSARKWSASGRAEQFF. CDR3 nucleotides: TGCAGTGCTAGAAAATGGTCGGCTAGCGGGAGGGCTGAGCAGTTCTTC.

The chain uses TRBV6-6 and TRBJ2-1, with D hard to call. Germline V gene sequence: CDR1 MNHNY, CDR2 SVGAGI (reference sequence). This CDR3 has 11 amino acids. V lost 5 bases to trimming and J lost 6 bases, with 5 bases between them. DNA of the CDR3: TGTGCCAGCAGTGACCTCAATGAGCAGTTCTTC. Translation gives CASSDLNEQFF.

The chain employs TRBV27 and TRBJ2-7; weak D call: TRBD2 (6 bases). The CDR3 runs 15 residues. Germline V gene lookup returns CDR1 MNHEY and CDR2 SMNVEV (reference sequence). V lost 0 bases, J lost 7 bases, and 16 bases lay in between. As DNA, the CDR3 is TGTGCCAGCAGTTTATCATTCGGGGGTTCGGAGGAGCAGTACTTC. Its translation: CASSLSFGGSEEQYF.

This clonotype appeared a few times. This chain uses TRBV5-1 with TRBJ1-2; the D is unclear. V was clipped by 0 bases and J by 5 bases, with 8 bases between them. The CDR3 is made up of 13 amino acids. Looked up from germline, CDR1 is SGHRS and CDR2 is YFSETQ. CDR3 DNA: TGCGCCAGCAGCTTGGACCGGTATTATGGCTACACCTTC. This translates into CASSLDRYYGYTF.

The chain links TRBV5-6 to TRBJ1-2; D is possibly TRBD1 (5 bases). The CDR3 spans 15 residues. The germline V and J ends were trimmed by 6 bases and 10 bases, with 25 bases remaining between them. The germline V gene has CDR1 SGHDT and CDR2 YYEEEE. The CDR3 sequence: CASTPMDKSYSVYTF. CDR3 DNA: TGTGCCAGCACCCCCATGGACAAGTCTTATTCGGTCTACACCTTC. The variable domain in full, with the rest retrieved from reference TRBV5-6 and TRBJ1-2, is DAGVTQSPTHLIKTRGQQVTLRCSPKSGHDTVSWYQQALGQGPQFIFQYYEEEERQRGNFPDRFSGHQFPNYSSELNVNALLLGDSALYLCASTPMDKSYSVYTFGSGTRLTVV.

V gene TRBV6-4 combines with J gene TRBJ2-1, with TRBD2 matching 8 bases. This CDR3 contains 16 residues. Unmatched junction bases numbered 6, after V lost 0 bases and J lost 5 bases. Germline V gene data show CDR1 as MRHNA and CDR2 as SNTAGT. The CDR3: CASSDSGLAGHNEQFF. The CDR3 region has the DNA TGTGCCAGCAGTGACTCAGGGCTAGCGGGTCACAATGAGCAGTTCTTC.

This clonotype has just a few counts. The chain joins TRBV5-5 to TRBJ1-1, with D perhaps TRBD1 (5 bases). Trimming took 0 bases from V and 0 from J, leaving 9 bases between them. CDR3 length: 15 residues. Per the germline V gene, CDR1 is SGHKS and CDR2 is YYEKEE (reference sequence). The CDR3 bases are TGTGCCAGCAGCTTGGAAGGGACCTTGAACACTGAAGCTTTCTTT. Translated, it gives CASSLEGTLNTEAFF.

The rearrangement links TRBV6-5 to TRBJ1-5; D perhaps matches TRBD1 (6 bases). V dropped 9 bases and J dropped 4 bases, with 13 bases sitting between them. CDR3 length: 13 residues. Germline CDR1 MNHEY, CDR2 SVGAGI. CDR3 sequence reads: CASKRGTNQPQHF. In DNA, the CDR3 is TGTGCCAGTAAAAGAGGGACAAATCAGCCCCAGCATTTT.

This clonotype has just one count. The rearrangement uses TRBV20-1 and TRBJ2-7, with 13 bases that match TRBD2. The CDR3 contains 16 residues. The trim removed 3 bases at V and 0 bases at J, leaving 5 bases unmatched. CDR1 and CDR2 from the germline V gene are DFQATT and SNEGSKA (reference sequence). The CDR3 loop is CSARGLAGWSSYEQYF. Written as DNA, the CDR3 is TGCAGTGCTAGGGGACTAGCGGGATGGAGCTCCTACGAGCAGTACTTC.

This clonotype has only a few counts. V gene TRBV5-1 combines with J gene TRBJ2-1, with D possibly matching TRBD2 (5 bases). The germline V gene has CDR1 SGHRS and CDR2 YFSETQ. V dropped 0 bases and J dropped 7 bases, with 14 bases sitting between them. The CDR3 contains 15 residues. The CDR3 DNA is TGCGCCAGCAGCTTGGCTCAACTACGGGGAAATGAGCAGTTCTTC. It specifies CASSLAQLRGNEQFF.

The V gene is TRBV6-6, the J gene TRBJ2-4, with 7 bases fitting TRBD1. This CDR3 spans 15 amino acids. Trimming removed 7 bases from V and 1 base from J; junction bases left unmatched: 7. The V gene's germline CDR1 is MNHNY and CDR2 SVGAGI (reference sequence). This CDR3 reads CASNTGAMAKNIQYF. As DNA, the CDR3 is TGTGCCAGCAATACAGGGGCGATGGCCAAAAACATTCAGTACTTC.